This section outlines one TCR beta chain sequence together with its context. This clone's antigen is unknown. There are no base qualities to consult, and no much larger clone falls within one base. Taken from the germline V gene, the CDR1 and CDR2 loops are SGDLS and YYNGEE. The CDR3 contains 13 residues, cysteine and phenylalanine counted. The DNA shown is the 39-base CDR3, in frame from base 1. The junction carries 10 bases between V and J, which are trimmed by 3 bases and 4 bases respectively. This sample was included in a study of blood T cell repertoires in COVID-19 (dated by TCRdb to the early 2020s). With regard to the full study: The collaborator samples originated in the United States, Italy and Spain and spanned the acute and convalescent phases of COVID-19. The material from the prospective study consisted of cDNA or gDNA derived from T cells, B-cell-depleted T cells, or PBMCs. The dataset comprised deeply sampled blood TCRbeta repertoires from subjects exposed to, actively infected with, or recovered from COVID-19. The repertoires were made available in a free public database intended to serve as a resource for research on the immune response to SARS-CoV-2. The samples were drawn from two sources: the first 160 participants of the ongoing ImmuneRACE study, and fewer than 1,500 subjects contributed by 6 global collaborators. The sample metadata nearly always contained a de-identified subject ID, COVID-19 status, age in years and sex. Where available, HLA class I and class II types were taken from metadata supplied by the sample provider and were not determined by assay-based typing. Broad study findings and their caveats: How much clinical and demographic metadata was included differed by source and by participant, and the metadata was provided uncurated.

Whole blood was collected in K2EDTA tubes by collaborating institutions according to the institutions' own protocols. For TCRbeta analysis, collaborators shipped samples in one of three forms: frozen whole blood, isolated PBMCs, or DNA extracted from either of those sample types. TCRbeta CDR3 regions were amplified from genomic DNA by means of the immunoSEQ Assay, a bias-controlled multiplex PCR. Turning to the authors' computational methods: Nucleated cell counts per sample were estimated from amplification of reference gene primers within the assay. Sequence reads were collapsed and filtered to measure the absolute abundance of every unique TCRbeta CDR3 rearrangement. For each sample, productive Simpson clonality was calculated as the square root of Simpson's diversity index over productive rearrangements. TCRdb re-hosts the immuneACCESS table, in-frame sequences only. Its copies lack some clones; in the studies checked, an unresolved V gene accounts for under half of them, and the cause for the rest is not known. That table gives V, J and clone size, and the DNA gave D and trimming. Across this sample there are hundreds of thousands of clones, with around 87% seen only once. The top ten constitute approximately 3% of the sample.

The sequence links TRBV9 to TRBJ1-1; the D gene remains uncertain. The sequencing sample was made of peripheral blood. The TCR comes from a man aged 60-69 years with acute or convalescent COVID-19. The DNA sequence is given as TGTGCCAGCAGCGCCGTAAGAGGCACTGAAGCTTTCTTT. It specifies CASSAVRGTEAFF.